These T cell receptor beta chains were read from a single sample in a study of STAT5B mutations in CD4+ large granular lymphocyte leukemia. Using immunoSEQ multiplex PCR, the repertoire was profiled, and TCRdb retains in-frame clones only, with some absent. There are 35,000 or so clones in the sample; roughly 85% occur only once, and less than 3.5% lies in the top ten. The sample consisted of CD4+ T cells from blood buffy coats. The receptors come from a human donor in good health. CDR3s include the opening cysteine and the closing phenylalanine or tryptophan. Fields, in order: clone size, V gene, J gene, CDR3 length, CDR3 protein. Expanded clones get a size class; other rows say once, few or many, or leave the size out.

once	TRBV19	TRBJ2-7	14	CASSTSGSSYEQYF
once	TRBV4-2	TRBJ1-3	16	CASSQLDRGLGNTIYF
.	TRBV7-9	TRBJ1-4	14	CASSGGGTNEKLFF
.	TRBV19	TRBJ2-7	16	CASSTRQGARSDEQYF
few	TRBV9	TRBJ2-3	12	CASKDFTDTQYF
.	TRBV2	TRBJ2-5	11	CASLLDRTQYF
.	TRBV2	TRBJ1-1	14	CASSEEWQYTEAFF
.	TRBV7-2	TRBJ2-1	15	CASRLTSGSYNEQFF
.	TRBV5-4	TRBJ2-2	16	CASSLPAQGANGELFF
.	TRBV6-5	TRBJ1-5	13	CASRKYSNQPQHF
.	TRBV19	TRBJ1-4	13	CASRQDPDEKLFF
once	TRBV11-3	TRBJ2-1	15	CASSTGTSGSNEQFF
few	TRBV18	TRBJ1-1	14	CASSPRQGHTEAFF
.	TRBV28	TRBJ1-1	14	CASSFHRAGTEAFF
few	TRBV29-1	TRBJ2-7	14	CSATGAGGPGEQYF
.	TRBV6-5	TRBJ2-1	12	CATLAGYNEQFF
.	TRBV11-3	TRBJ2-7	13	CASSLGTGREQYF
.	TRBV11-3	TRBJ2-1	11	CASSRNNEQFF
.	TRBV7-9	TRBJ2-1	15	CASSAQPRDHREQFF
once	TRBV7-9	TRBJ1-3	17	CAIRWDRGPTAGNTIYF
.	TRBV5-8	TRBJ2-1	14	CASSLLGRRNEQFF
.	TRBV5-1	TRBJ2-1	14	CASSYVGGGDEQFF
.	TRBV5-1	TRBJ2-3	13	CASGLMATDTQYF
.	TRBV29-1	TRBJ2-3	14	CSVSSGEITDTQYF
.	TRBV7-3	TRBJ2-1	15	CASSLDGGSYNEQFF
.	TRBV7-9	TRBJ1-3	14	CASSLDGSGNTIYF
.	TRBV7-2	TRBJ2-7	14	CASSPTGGPYEQYF
.	TRBV5-1	TRBJ2-7	15	CASSLTQGKAYEQYF
.	TRBV9	TRBJ2-7	15	CASSVGGTSSYEQYF
.	TRBV5-1	TRBJ2-1	16	CASSLDGGRAYNEQFF
few	TRBV6-6	TRBJ1-3	14	CASSWTVSGNTIYF
.	TRBV5-4	TRBJ2-7	15	CASSLAIASSYEQYF
.	TRBV2	TRBJ1-6	14	CASSVQGSNSPLHF
.	TRBV9	TRBJ2-1	14	CASSFRVTYNEQFF
.	TRBV29-1	TRBJ2-3	13	CSESKTSTDTQYF
.	TRBV16	TRBJ1-5	14	CASSHRRENQPQHF
.	TRBV7-4	TRBJ2-7	14	CASSIKDRGYEQYF
.	TRBV5-4	TRBJ2-7	13	CASSLERYYEQYF
.	TRBV19	TRBJ2-5	15	CASSMGGTLQETQYF
.	TRBV7-8	TRBJ2-7	16	CASSLEGAYFSYEQYF
.	TRBV20-1	TRBJ2-5	11	CSATARETQYF
.	TRBV6-5	TRBJ2-7	14	CASSYGPGIYEQYF
.	TRBV28	TRBJ1-2	16	CASSPPQALRHYGYTF
once	TRBV6-1	TRBJ1-2	14	CASIRGSGGYGYTF